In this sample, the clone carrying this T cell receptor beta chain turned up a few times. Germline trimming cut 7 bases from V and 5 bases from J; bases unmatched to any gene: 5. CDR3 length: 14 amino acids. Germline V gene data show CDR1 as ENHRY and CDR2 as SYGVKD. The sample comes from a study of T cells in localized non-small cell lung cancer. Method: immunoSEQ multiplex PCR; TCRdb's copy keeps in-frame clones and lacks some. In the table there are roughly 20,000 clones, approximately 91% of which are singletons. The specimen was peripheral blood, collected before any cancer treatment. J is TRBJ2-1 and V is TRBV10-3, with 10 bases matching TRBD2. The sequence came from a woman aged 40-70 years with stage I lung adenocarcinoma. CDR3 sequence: CAIKGLADHNEQFF. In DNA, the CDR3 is TGTGCCATCAAAGGACTAGCGGACCACAATGAGCAGTTCTTC.